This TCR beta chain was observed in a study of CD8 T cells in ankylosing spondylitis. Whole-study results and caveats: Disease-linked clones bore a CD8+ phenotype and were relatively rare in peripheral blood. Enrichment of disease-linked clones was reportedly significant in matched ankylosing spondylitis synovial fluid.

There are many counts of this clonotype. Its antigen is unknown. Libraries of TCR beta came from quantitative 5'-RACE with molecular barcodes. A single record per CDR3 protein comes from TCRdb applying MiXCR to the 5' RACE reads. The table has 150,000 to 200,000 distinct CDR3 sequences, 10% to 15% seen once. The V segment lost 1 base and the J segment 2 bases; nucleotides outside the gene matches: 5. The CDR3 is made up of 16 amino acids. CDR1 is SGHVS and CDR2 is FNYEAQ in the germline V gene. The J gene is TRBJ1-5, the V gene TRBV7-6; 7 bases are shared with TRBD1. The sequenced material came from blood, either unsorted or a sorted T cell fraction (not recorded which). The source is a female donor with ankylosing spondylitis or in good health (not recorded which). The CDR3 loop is CASSLGTGWGNQPQHF. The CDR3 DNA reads TGTGCCAGCAGCTTAGGGACAGGTTGGGGCAATCAGCCCCAGCATTTT.